The clone carrying this TCR beta chain showed up just once. No antigen is known for it. This entry comes from a study of T cell responses to AZD1222 COVID-19 vaccine. General study points: Nearly half of unique spike-specific TCRs reportedly avoided B.1.351 and B.1.1.7 mutated regions. White British ancestry dominated among donors, who included more females, and clonal diversity was possibly underestimated. It was only after the peak T cell response that any repertoires were sampled.

Here immunoSEQ multiplex PCR was the method, and the copy in TCRdb shows in-frame clones only, minus some. This sample has roughly 99,000 clones, with 80% to 95% found just once. The material was peripheral blood, obtained 28 days after the second AZD1222 dose. This receptor was obtained from an adult who received the AZD1222 COVID-19 vaccine.

In DNA, the CDR3 is TGTGCCAGCAGCTTAGCCGTGCCAAGCGGCATCGGTAATGAAAAACTGTTTTTT. This sequence encodes CASSLAVPSGIGNEKLFF. V and J are TRBV7-6 and TRBJ1-4; D is unresolved. The CDR3 length is 18 residues. Trimming removed 0 bases from V and 4 bases from J, with 18 bases in between. From germline, CDR1 is SGHVS and CDR2 FNYEAQ.